A single sample gave rise to the 18 T cell receptor beta chains below, sequenced in a study of blood T cell repertoires in COVID-19. The assay was immunoSEQ multiplex PCR, and TCRdb's table has in-frame clones only and misses some. The repertoire has more than 400,000 clones, roughly 87% of them found once; the top ten carry roughly 0.7%. The specimen was PBMCs or T cells enriched from blood (not recorded which). The source of these receptors is a woman under 30 who had recovered from COVID-19.

The chain recombines TRBV29-1 with TRBJ2-3, with 7 positions matching TRBD2. Losses at the gene ends were 8 bases for V and 4 bases for J; bases not matched to a gene: 9. In germline, CDR1 is SQVTM, CDR2 ANQGSEA. The CDR3 runs 13 residues. The CDR3 DNA sequence: TGCAGCACTTCCCGACTAGCCGCAGATACGCAGTATTTT. Translating it yields CSTSRLAADTQYF.

The V and J genes are TRBV18 and TRBJ2-1; TRBD2 agrees at 12 bases. The CDR3 spans 17 residues. Trimming at V came to 3 bases and at J to 1 base, leaving 4 bases not matched to a gene. Germline assignment: CDR1 KGHSH and CDR2 LQKENI. The CDR3 DNA sequence: TGTGCCAGCTCACCGTCTAGCGGGGGGGCATCCTACAATGAGCAGTTCTTC. It translates to CASSPSSGGASYNEQFF.

A single count supports this clone. This chain links TRBV25-1 with TRBJ2-2; D gene ambiguous. The V gene's germline CDR1 is MGHDK and CDR2 SYGVNS. V was cut by 1 base and J by 0 bases, with 9 bases left in between. The CDR3 sequence is 16 residues long. In DNA, the CDR3 is TGTGCCAGCAGTGAATCCGGCAGGTCGAACACCGGGGAGCTGTTTTTT. It specifies CASSESGRSNTGELFF. The full variable domain, with the rest looked up from reference TRBV25-1 and TRBJ2-2, is EADIYQTPRYLVIGTGKKITLECSQTMGHDKMYWYQQDPGMELHLIHYSYGVNSTEKGDLSSESTVSRIRTEHFPLTLESARPSHTSQYLCASSESGRSNTGELFFGEGSRLTVL.

The chain is built from TRBV12-5 and TRBJ1-5; a possible D gene is TRBD1 (6 bases). There are 13 residues in the CDR3. Trimming left V 6 bases short and J 7 bases short, with 13 bases between. The germline V gene encodes CDR1 LGHNT and CDR2 FRNRAP. The CDR3 sequence is CASGPGVEQPQHF. CDR3 nucleotides: TGTGCTAGTGGCCCAGGGGTTGAACAGCCCCAGCATTTT. The whole variable domain, remainder taken from reference TRBV12-5 and TRBJ1-5, is DARVTQTPRHKVTEMGQEVTMRCQPILGHNTVFWYRQTMMQGLELLAYFRNRAPLDDSGMPKDRFSAEMPDATLATLKIQPSEPRDSAVYFCASGPGVEQPQHFGDGTRLSIL.

The J gene is TRBJ2-1, the V gene TRBV3-1 (or the pseudogene TRBV3-2), with 10 positions matching TRBD1. Trimming removed 3 bases from V and 15 bases from J; junction bases left unmatched: 5. This CDR3 region has 12 residues. Germline CDR1 is LGHDT and CDR2 is YNNKEL (reference sequence). CDR3 protein: CASSHAGTGVFF. DNA of the CDR3: TGTGCCAGCAGCCATGCCGGGACAGGGGTGTTCTTC.

In this sample, this clone turned up once. The rearrangement joins TRBV6-1 to TRBJ2-2, with a tentative D call TRBD1 (7 bases). V was trimmed by 4 bases and J by 1 base, leaving 13 bases between them. This CDR3 is built from 16 residues. Germline V lookup: CDR1 MNHNS, CDR2 SASEGT. The CDR3 bases are TGTGCCAGCAGTGTTCAGGGGGACTTGAACACCGGGGAGCTGTTTTTT. This encodes CASSVQGDLNTGELFF.

J is TRBJ1-6 and V is TRBV30; D unresolved. Germline lookup yields CDR1 GTSNPN and CDR2 SVGIG (reference sequence). The CDR3 totals 13 residues. V lost 2 bases, J lost 6 bases, and 8 bases lay in between. The CDR3 is CAWSPVLNSPLHF. The CDR3 region has the DNA TGTGCCTGGAGTCCGGTCCTTAATTCACCCCTCCACTTT.

The genes are TRBV5-4 and TRBJ1-2; possible D gene TRBD1, 6 bases. V lost 6 bases and J 4 bases, leaving 13 bases between the germline ends. This CDR3 comprises 13 residues. Germline loops: CDR1 SGHNT, CDR2 YYREEE (reference sequence). CDR3 in amino acids: CASTLQGIYGYTF. DNA for the CDR3: TGTGCCAGCACCTTACAGGGAATCTATGGCTACACCTTC. Complete variable domain (other parts from reference TRBV5-4 and TRBJ1-2): ETGVTQSPTHLIKTRGQQVTLRCSSQSGHNTVSWYQQALGQGPQFIFQYYREEENGRGNFPPRFSGLQFPNYSSELNVNALELDDSALYLCASTLQGIYGYTFGSGTRLTVV.

The V call is TRBV7-9, the J call TRBJ2-7, with D possibly TRBD1 on 5 matching bases. This CDR3 has 19 amino acids. V was pared by 1 base and J by 2 bases, with 24 bases between. Germline CDR1 SEHNR, CDR2 FQNEAQ (reference sequence). The CDR3 DNA sequence: TGTGCCAGCAGCTTAGAAACGGTCAAGGAGACAGATCGAGCCTACGAGCAGTACTTC. As protein: CASSLETVKETDRAYEQYF.

The chain uses TRBV11-2 and TRBJ2-7; 13 positions agree with TRBD2. The germline gives CDR1 SGHAT, CDR2 FQNNGV. The junction had 1 base not matched to a gene; V was cut back by 4 bases and J by 4 bases. CDR3 size: 14 residues. The CDR3 is CASSWGLAGYEQYF. The CDR3 region has the DNA TGTGCCAGCAGCTGGGGACTAGCGGGGTACGAGCAGTACTTC.

This rearrangement joins TRBV5-1 to TRBJ2-3; a possible D gene is TRBD2 (6 bases). The V gene lost 5 bases and the J gene lost 1 base, with 14 bases spanning the gap. CDR3 length: 15 residues. Germline values: CDR1 SGHRS, CDR2 YFSETQ. The CDR3 region is CASSPGRGGTDTQYF. In DNA form, the CDR3 reads TGCGCCAGCAGTCCGGGACGCGGGGGCACAGATACGCAGTATTTT.

The chain carries TRBV28 and TRBJ2-1; D is possibly TRBD1 (6 bases). Per the germline V gene, CDR1 is MDHEN and CDR2 is SYDVKM. There are 13 residues in the CDR3. V was trimmed by 3 bases and J by 10 bases, leaving 13 bases between them. The CDR3 DNA reads TGTGCCAGCAGTTTTGAGGGGGTTCGGGAGCAGTTCTTC. This translates into CASSFEGVREQFF. The full variable domain, rest sourced from reference TRBV28 and TRBJ2-1, is DVKVTQSSRYLVKRTGEKVFLECVQDMDHENMFWYRQDPGLGLRLIYFSYDVKMKEKGDIPEGYSVSREKKERFSLILESASTNQTSMYLCASSFEGVREQFFGPGTRLTVL.

The gene calls are TRBV30 and TRBJ1-1; 8 nucleotides align to TRBD1. The junction had 9 bases not matched to a gene; V was cut back by 1 base and J by 5 bases. This CDR3 has 15 amino acids. The V gene's germline CDR1 is GTSNPN and CDR2 SVGIG (reference sequence). The CDR3 spells CAWSDLGQGGTEAFF. Here the CDR3 DNA reads TGTGCCTGGAGTGACCTCGGACAGGGAGGAACTGAAGCTTTCTTT.

The chain employs TRBV10-3 and TRBJ2-3; TRBD2 is a possible D gene (5 bases). CDR3 size: 13 residues. Per the germline V gene, CDR1 is ENHRY and CDR2 is SYGVKD. The ends were cut back, 10 bases at V and 6 bases at J, with 17 bases in the middle. The DNA of the CDR3 is TGTGCCACCGCGGGTGGCCCCGAGGATACGCAGTATTTT. It specifies CATAGGPEDTQYF.

The chain couples TRBV5-4 to TRBJ2-7; possibly TRBD2 for D (5 bases). V dropped 0 bases and J dropped 6 bases, with 16 bases sitting between them. Germline CDR1 is SGHNT and CDR2 is YYREEE (reference sequence). CDR3 size: 15 residues. DNA of the CDR3: TGTGCCAGCAGCTTGGGACGCGGACTCGCCGCCGAGCAGTACTTC. This codes for CASSLGRGLAAEQYF.

The chain has TRBV7-2 and TRBJ2-1; D is uncertain. CDR1 is SGHTA and CDR2 is FQGNSA in the germline V gene. Trimming stripped 0 bases from V and 9 bases from J, with 9 bases between. The CDR3 extends over 13 amino acids. The CDR3 spells CASSLAQRSEQFF. In nucleotides, the CDR3 is TGTGCCAGCAGCTTAGCCCAGCGCAGTGAGCAGTTCTTC.

The chain uses TRBV19 and TRBJ1-1; D is unclear. The germline V gene has CDR1 LNHDA and CDR2 SQIVND (reference sequence). The CDR3 is made up of 14 amino acids. V was shortened by 2 bases and J by 0 bases, with 7 bases between the two germline ends. CDR3 protein: CASSILEVNTEAFF. Written as DNA, the CDR3 is TGTGCCAGTAGTATACTAGAGGTGAACACTGAAGCTTTCTTT.

The gene calls are TRBV15 and TRBJ1-6; D may be TRBD1 (5 bases). Deletions cut 0 bases from V and 12 bases from J, with 12 bases between. The germline gives CDR1 LNHNV, CDR2 YYDKDF (reference sequence). The CDR3 length is 14 residues. CDR3 sequence (DNA): TGTGCCACCAGCAGAGATTTCACCCAGGGACCCCTCCACTTT. Protein product: CATSRDFTQGPLHF.